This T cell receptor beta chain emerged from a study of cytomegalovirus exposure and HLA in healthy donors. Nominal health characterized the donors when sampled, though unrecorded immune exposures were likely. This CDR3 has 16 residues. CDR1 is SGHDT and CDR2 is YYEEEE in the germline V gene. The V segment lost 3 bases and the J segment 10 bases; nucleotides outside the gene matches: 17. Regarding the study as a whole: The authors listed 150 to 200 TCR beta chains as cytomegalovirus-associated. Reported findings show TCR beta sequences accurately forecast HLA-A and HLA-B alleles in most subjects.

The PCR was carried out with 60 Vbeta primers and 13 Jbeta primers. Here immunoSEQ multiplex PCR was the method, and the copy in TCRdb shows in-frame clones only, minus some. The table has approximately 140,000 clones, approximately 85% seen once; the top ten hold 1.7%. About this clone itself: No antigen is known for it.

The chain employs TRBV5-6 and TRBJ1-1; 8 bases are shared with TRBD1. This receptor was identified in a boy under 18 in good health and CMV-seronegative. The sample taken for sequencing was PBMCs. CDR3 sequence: CASSSRQGSRPEGAFF. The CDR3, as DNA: TGTGCCAGCAGCTCAAGACAGGGGAGTCGACCGGAGGGAGCTTTCTTT.